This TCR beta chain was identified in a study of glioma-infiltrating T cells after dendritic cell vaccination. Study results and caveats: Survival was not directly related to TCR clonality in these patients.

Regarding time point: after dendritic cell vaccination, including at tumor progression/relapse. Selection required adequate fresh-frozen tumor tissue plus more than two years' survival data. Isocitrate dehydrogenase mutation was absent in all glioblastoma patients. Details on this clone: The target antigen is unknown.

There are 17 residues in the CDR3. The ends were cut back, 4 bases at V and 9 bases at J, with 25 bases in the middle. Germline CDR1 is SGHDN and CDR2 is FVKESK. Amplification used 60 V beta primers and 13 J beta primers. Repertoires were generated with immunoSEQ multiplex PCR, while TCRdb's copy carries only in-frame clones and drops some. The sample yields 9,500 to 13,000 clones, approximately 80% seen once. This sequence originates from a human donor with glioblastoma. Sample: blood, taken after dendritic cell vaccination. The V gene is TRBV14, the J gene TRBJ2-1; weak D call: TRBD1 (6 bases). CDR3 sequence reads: CASSPMLGIARGGEQFF. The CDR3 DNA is TGTGCCAGCAGCCCGATGCTTGGGATAGCGAGAGGGGGTGAGCAGTTCTTC. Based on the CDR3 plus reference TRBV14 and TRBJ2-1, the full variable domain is EAGVTQFPSHSVIEKGQTVTLRCDPISGHDNLYWYRRVMGKEIKFLLHFVKESKQDESGMPNNRFLAERTGGTYSTLKVQPAELEDSGVYFCASSPMLGIARGGEQFFGPGTRLTVL.